Sequencing of this T cell receptor beta chain was carried out in a study of blood T cell repertoires in COVID-19. This clone was observed a few times. With 4 bases clipped from V and 4 bases from J, the junction kept 8 bases outside the gene matches. CDR1 is SGDLS, CDR2 YYNGEE, per germline. The CDR3 is made up of 15 amino acids. Libraries were prepared by immunoSEQ multiplex PCR; TCRdb keeps only in-frame clonotypes and omits some of them. In the table there are about 26,000 clones, 80% to 90% of which are singletons. The sequencing input was peripheral blood. This chain joins TRBV9 and TRBJ1-2; 9 nucleotides line up with TRBD1. The TCR was taken from a woman older than 75 with COVID-19, enrolled during active disease. This CDR3 reads CASSFSDRGSYGYTF. CDR3 nucleotides: TGTGCCAGCAGCTTCTCGGACAGGGGCTCCTATGGCTACACCTTC.